This entry is about one TCR beta chain. The data originate from a study of T cell changes during pregnancy in multiple sclerosis. TCRdb's copy holds only in-frame clones and misses some; the assay was immunoSEQ multiplex PCR. Of about 85,000 clones detected, roughly nine tenths appear once; the ten largest clones hold 2.5%. The CDR3 extends over 17 amino acids. Germline values: CDR1 KGHSH, CDR2 LQKENI. V was clipped by 1 base and J by 3 bases; unmatched bases: 7. This clonotype was sampled from a female donor with multiple sclerosis, enrolled in a pregnancy study. The source was peripheral blood, collected in the first trimester of pregnancy. The genes are TRBV18 and TRBJ1-3; 9 bases are a match to TRBD1. This chain's CDR3 is CASSPLKTGGFGNTIYF. DNA of the CDR3: TGTGCCAGCTCACCACTAAAGACAGGGGGATTTGGAAACACCATATATTTT. Looking up the rest from reference TRBV18 and TRBJ1-3 gives the full variable domain: NAGVMQNPRHLVRRRGQEARLRCSPMKGHSHVYWYRQLPEEGLKFMVYLQKENIIDESGMPKERFSAEFPKEGPSILRIQQVVRGDSAAYFCASSPLKTGGFGNTIYFGEGSWLTVV.